The entry below describes one TCR beta chain. Its antigen is not identified. This sample was included in a study of monozygotic twins with inflammatory bowel disease. Germline V gives CDR1 MNHNS, CDR2 SASEGT. The CDR3 is 14 amino acids. Samples each yielded cDNA through eight separate reactions. UMIs that included a 6-nucleotide sample barcode were added by template switching, which took place during cDNA synthesis. One entry per CDR3 protein, without DNA, is what TCRdb gives after re-calling the 5' RACE reads. This sample's clone table lists around 200,000 distinct CDR3 sequences. Study-wide points: Varying immunosuppressive regimens may have increased patient repertoire variability.

Whole-blood total RNA was extracted without T cell sorting. The chain has TRBV6-1 and TRBJ1-6; the D call from TCRdb, TRBD1, cannot be confirmed without DNA. This TCR was sampled from a human donor with ulcerative colitis or Crohn's disease, or a healthy co-twin of an affected twin (not recorded which). Source material: blood. CDR3 amino acids: CASRRQDYNSPLHF.